The TCR beta chain described here comes from a study of CD8 T cells in Susac syndrome (dated by TCRdb to the late 2010s). In the study overall: Repertoire sequencing was used to test whether CD8+ T cell activation and differentiation in Susac syndrome was antigen driven.

Peripheral blood CD8+ and CD4+ T cells from healthy donors, Susac syndrome patients and multiple sclerosis patients were profiled by high-throughput TCR beta sequencing. Healthy donors were included as age- and sex-matched controls. CD8+ TEMRA cells were enriched by FACS, while bulk CD8+ and CD4+ T cells were purified by magnetic negative isolation. Blood was drawn into EDTA tubes, processed within 24 hours, and PBMCs were isolated by density gradient centrifugation. PBMCs destined for TCR sequencing were cryopreserved in liquid nitrogen and later thawed in a 37 °C water bath. Purity of sorted or isolated CD4+, CD8+ and CD8+ TEMRA cells was at least 90%. The full study reports these points: The number of individuals in the TCR sequencing and HLA analysis was recognized as being relatively small.

RNA was extracted using the RNeasy kit, and roughly 0.45 to 1 ug of the RNA was reverse transcribed with random hexamers. The immunoSEQ multiplex PCR assay, which covers 54 Vbeta and 13 Jbeta segments, was used to amplify TCR beta CDR3 regions. PCR amplification bias was corrected by using a synthetic template baseline for primer optimization and computational correction. The original pipeline was this. Reads were annotated to V, D and J genes according to IMGT and were analyzed with immunoSEQ Analyzer, with only productive sequences retained. To calculate clonality, Shannon entropy was normalized by log2 of the number of productive unique sequences and then subtracted from one. For each patient and control, public and private clones were evaluated among the 100 most prevalent clones. Susac-specific clones were defined as absent from healthy and MS cohorts, 850 to 1,300 published viral clones and other ImmuneACCESS disease sequences. The raw public data were reprocessed by TCRdb itself: fastp quality trimming at Q25, MiXCR clonotype calling, in-frame beta chains only. A single entry per CDR3 protein holds the most common genes and DNA from its merged rows. TCRdb's processing, not the authors' own work, is the source of the V and J calls. This sample gives 130,000 or so distinct CDR3 sequences in total; roughly 94% of them show up just once. About 0.089% of the sample is in the top ten clones.

The CDR3, from cysteine to phenylalanine, totals 11 residues. The entry retains the CDR3 DNA only, 33 bases that are in frame from base 1. The CDR1 and CDR2 encoded by the germline V gene (reference sequence) are DFQATT and SNEGSKA. Trimming at the junction amounts to 7 bases on V and 3 bases on J, and the germline ends lie 9 bases apart. Concerning this clonotype itself: It has no known antigen specificity. Qualities for individual bases were not recorded, and no much larger clone is one base off.

This TCR was recovered from a human donor in good health. The chain uses TRBV20-1 and TRBJ2-5, with no confident D gene call. Sequencing was done on a sample of CD4+ T cells from PBMCs. The sequenced DNA is TGCAGTGGAGCAGCTAAAGAGACCCAGTACTTC. Its protein reads: CSGAAKETQYF.